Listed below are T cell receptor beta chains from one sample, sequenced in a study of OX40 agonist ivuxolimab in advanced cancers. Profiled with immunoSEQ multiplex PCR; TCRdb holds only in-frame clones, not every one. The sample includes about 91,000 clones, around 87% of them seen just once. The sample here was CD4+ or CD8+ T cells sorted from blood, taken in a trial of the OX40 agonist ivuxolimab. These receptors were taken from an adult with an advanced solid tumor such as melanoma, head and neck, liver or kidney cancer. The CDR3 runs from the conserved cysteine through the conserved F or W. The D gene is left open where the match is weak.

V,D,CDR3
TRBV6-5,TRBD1,CASQRDSRAFF
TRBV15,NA,CATSRRQGKNTEAFF
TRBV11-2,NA,CASSLDYGFTDTQYF
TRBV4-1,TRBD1,CASMDRGREKLFF
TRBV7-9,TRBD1,CASSPGTGNNEQFF
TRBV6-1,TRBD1,CASRKGQAGNEKLFF
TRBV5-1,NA,CASSLVRGSADTQYF
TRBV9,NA,CASSVSDSSYTEAFF
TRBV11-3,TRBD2,CASSTRLAPTLDTQYF
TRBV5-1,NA,CASSLAASANTGELFF
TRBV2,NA,CASSGFSYGYTF
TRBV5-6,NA,CASSLGGPTDVGGYTF
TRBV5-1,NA,CASSVEGSYNEQFF
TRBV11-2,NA,CASSLGLGGTDTQYF
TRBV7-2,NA,CASSPRQGGDTDTQYF
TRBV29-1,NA,CSVERGNTEAFF
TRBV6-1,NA,CASSAGILQPQHF
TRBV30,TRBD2,CAWSVLAGVSDTQYF
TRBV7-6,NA,CASSTISGYGTEAFF
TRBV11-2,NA,CASSLGGNPQETQYF
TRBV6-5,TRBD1,CASHRGNEQFF
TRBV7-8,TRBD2,CATKTSGRHTDTQYF
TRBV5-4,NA,CASSLVEGIAKNIQYF
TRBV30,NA,CAWSVQGDSPLHF
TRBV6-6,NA,CASSYTGTEAFF
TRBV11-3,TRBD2,CASSPGTRGNEQFF
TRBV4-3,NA,CASSQDLAAINYGYTF